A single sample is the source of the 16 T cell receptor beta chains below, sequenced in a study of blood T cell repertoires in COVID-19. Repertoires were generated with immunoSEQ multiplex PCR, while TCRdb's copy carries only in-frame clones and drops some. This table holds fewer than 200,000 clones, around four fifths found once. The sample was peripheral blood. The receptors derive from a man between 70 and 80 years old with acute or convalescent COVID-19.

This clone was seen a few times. The DNA of the CDR3 is TGTGCCAGCAGTGTACCAGGGTTCGCCTACGAGCAGTACTTC. Translated, it gives CASSVPGFAYEQYF. The chain links TRBV28 to TRBJ2-7; D may be TRBD1 (5 bases). The V end lost 5 bases, the J end lost 2 bases, and 13 bases lay between the germline ends. Germline V gene sequence: CDR1 MDHEN, CDR2 SYDVKM. The CDR3 loop spans 14 amino acids.

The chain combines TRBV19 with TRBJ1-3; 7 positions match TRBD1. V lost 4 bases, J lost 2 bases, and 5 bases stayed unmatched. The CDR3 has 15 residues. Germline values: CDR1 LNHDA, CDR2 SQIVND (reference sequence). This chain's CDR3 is CASSSRQGAGNTIYF. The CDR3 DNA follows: TGTGCCAGTAGTAGCCGACAGGGAGCTGGAAACACCATATATTTT.

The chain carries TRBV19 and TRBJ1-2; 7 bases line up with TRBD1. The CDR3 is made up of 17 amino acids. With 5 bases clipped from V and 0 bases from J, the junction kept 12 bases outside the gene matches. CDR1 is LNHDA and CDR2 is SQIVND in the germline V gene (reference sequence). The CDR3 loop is CASSLISWGTANYGYTF. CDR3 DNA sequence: TGTGCCAGTAGTTTAATTTCTTGGGGGACAGCTAACTATGGCTACACCTTC.

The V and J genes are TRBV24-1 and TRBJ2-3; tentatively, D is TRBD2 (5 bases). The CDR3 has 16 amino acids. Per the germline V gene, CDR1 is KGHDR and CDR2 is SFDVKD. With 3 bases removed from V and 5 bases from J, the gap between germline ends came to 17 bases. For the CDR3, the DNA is TGTGCCACCAGTGATGCATCGTCGGGGTCAGGAGATACGCAGTATTTT. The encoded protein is CATSDASSGSGDTQYF.

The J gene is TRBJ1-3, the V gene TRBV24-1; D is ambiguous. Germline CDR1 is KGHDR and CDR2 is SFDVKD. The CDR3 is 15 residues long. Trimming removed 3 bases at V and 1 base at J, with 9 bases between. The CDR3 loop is CATSDGSVSGNTIYF. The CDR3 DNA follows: TGTGCCACCAGTGATGGGAGCGTTTCTGGAAACACCATATATTTT.

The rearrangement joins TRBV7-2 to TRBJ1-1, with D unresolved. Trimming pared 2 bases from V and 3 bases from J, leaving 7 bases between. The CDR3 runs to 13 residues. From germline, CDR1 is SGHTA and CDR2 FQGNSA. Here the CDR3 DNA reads TGTGCCAGCAGCTTAAACATTGACACTGAAGCTTTCTTT. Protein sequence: CASSLNIDTEAFF.

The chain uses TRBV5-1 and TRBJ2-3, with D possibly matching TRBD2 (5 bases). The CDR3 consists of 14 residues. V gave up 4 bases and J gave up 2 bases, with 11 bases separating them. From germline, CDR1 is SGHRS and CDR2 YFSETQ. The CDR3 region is CASSRGEITDTQYF. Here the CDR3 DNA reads TGCGCCAGCAGCCGGGGAGAGATCACAGATACGCAGTATTTT. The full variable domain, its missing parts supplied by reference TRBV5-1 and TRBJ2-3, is KAGVTQTPRYLIKTRGQQVTLSCSPISGHRSVSWYQQTPGQGLQFLFEYFSETQRNKGNFPGRFSGRQFSNSRSEMNVSTLELGDSALYLCASSRGEITDTQYFGPGTRLTVL.

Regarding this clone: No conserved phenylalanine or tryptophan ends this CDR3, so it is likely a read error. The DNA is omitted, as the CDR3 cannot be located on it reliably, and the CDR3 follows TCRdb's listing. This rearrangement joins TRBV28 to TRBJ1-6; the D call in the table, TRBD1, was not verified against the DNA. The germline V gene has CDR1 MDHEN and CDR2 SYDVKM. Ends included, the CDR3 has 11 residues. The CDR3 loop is CASSFRDRYYS.

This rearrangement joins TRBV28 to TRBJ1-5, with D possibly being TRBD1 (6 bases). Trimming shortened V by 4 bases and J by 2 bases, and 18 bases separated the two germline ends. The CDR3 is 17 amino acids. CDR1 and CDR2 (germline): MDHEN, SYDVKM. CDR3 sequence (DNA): TGTGCCAGCAGTTCTCATCAACAGGGTACCCGCAATCAGCCCCAGCATTTT. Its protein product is CASSSHQQGTRNQPQHF.

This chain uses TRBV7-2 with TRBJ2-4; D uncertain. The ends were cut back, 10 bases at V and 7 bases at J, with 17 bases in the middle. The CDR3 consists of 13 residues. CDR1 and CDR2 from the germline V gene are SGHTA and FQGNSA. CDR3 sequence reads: CATKLSISNIQYF. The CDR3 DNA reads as TGTGCCACTAAGCTATCTATTTCCAACATTCAGTACTTC.

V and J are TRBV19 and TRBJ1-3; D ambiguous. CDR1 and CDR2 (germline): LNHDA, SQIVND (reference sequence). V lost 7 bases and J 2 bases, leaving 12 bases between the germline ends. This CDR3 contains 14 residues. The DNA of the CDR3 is TGTGCCAGTACTAAACCCTCGGCTGGAAACACCATATATTTT. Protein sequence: CASTKPSAGNTIYF. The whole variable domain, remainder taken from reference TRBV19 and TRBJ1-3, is DGGITQSPKYLFRKEGQNVTLSCEQNLNHDAMYWYRQDPGQGLRLIYYSQIVNDFQKGDIAEGYSVSREKKESFPLTVTSAQKNPTAFYLCASTKPSAGNTIYFGEGSWLTVV.

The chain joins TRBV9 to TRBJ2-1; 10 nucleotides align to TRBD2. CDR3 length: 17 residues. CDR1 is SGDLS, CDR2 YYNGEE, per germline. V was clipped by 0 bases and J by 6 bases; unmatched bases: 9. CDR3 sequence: CASSVVGRSGGANEQFF. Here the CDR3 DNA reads TGTGCCAGCAGCGTAGTAGGGAGGAGCGGGGGGGCCAATGAGCAGTTCTTC.

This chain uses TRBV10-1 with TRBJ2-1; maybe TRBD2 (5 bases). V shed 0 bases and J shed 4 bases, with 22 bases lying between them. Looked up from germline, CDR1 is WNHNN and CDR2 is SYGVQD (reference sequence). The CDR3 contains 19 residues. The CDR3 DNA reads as TGCGCCAGCAGTGAGTCAATTGGGAGCGGCCGCCTGTTATACAATGAGCAGTTCTTC. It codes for CASSESIGSGRLLYNEQFF.

CDR3 protein: CASSLNTGQGEETQYF. CDR3 sequence (DNA): TGTGCCAGCAGCTTAAATACGGGACAGGGGGAAGAGACCCAGTACTTC. The chain employs TRBV5-8 and TRBJ2-5, with 11 bases matching TRBD1. Trimming removed 2 bases from V and 3 bases from J; junction bases left unmatched: 6. The CDR3 runs 16 residues. Germline CDR1 and CDR2: SGHTS and YDEGEE.

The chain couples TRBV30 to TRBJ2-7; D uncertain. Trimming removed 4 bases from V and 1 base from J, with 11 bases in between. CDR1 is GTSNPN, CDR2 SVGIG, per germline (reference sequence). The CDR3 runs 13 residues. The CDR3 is CAWNTGDSYEQYF. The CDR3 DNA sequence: TGTGCCTGGAATACCGGAGATTCCTACGAGCAGTACTTC.

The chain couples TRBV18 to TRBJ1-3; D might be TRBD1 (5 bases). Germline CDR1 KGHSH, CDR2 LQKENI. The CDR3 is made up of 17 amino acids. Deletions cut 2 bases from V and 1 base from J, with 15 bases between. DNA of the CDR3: TGTGCCAGCTCACCATCTTGGGGGGAAAGGTCTGGAAACACCATATATTTT. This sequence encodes CASSPSWGERSGNTIYF.